A selection of T cell receptor beta chains follows, all from one sample in a study of blood T cell repertoires in COVID-19. The data were produced by immunoSEQ multiplex PCR, yet TCRdb's version contains in-frame clones alone and is incomplete. The table has 400,000 to 500,000 clones, 70% to 90% seen once. Sequencing was done on a sample of PBMCs or T cells enriched from blood (not recorded which). These receptors were collected from a woman aged 18-29 years who had been exposed to COVID-19. CDR3s include the opening cysteine and the closing phenylalanine or tryptophan. D genes are given only for firm matches. Some rows have no size entry. The others give once, few or many, or a class for an expanded clone.

V,size,D,J,DNA,CDR3
TRBV30,-,-,TRBJ2-3,TGTGCCTGGAGCCACGGGACACTTGCAGATACGCAGTATTTT,CAWSHGTLADTQYF
TRBV7-2,-,TRBD2,TRBJ2-1,TGTGCCAGCAGCTTAAAATCTGGAGGCGGGGGGGCCTCCTACAATGAGCAGTTCTTC,CASSLKSGGGGASYNEQFF
TRBV11-2,-,-,TRBJ2-1,TGTGCCAGCAGCTTAGTGGGAGCGAGGTACAATGAGCAGTTCTTC,CASSLVGARYNEQFF
TRBV28,once,-,TRBJ2-3,TGTGCCAGCAGTCCACGGGGGAACCCGGGCACAGATACGCAGTATTTT,CASSPRGNPGTDTQYF
TRBV12-3/TRBV12-4,-,-,TRBJ1-5,TGTGCCAGCAGTTTGAACAGTTTCTCGCCCCAGCATTTT,CASSLNSFSPQHF
TRBV5-4,once,-,TRBJ2-7,TGTGCCAGCAGCAGCGACAGTTCCGACGAGCAGTACTTC,CASSSDSSDEQYF
TRBV4-1,-,-,TRBJ2-1,TGCGCCAGCAGCCACTTACCTAATAATGAGCAGTTCTTC,CASSHLPNNEQFF
TRBV5-5,-,-,TRBJ2-3,TGTGCCAGCAGCACAGCGGTTTTCACAGATACGCAGTATTTT,CASSTAVFTDTQYF
TRBV7-2,-,-,TRBJ1-2,TGTGCCAGCAGCTTAGGGGGCGGGGGAGGTAGAGGCTACACCTTC,CASSLGGGGGRGYTF
TRBV3-1/TRBV3-2,-,TRBD1,TRBJ1-1,TGTGCCAGCAGCCAAGGGCGAGACAGGGTCCTGAACACTGAAGCTTTCTTT,CASSQGRDRVLNTEAFF
TRBV15,-,TRBD1,TRBJ1-1,TGTGCCACCAGCGCAGACAGGGGAATGAACACTGAAGCTTTCTTT,CATSADRGMNTEAFF
TRBV15,-,TRBD1,TRBJ1-2,TGTGCCACCAGCAGGTCGCGGGACAGTTATGGCTACACCTTC,CATSRSRDSYGYTF
TRBV29-1,-,-,TRBJ2-3,TGCAGCGTTGAATGGGCAGGGAGGACAGATACGCAGTATTTT,CSVEWAGRTDTQYF
TRBV23-1,-,-,TRBJ1-3,TGCGCCAGCAGTCCCAAGGGGGATTACTCTGGAAACACCATATATTTT,CASSPKGDYSGNTIYF
TRBV19,-,TRBD1,TRBJ1-1,TGTGCCAGCTCTGACAGGGTAAACACTGAAGCTTTCTTT,CASSDRVNTEAFF
TRBV28,-,TRBD1,TRBJ2-5,TGTGCCAGCAATGGGGACAGGCGGGGTGGGACCCAGTACTTC,CASNGDRRGGTQYF
TRBV7-8,-,-,TRBJ1-2,TGTGCCAGCAGCTTAGGTCGGCGAGCGGATGGCTACACCTTC,CASSLGRRADGYTF
TRBV7-2,-,TRBD1,TRBJ2-5,TGTGCCAGCAGCGTCGCAGGGGGCCGACAAGAGACCCAGTACTTC,CASSVAGGRQETQYF
TRBV9,-,-,TRBJ2-3,TGTGCCAGCAGCGTAGCTTCGAGGGGGTCAGCAGATACGCAGTATTTT,CASSVASRGSADTQYF
TRBV4-1,-,TRBD1,TRBJ2-2,TGCGCCAGCAGCCAAACAGGGGCCACCGGGGAGCTGTTTTTT,CASSQTGATGELFF
TRBV19,-,TRBD1,TRBJ1-4,TGTGCCAGTAGTTCCCCGGACAGGGTGAAGGCCAATGAAAAACTGTTTTTT,CASSSPDRVKANEKLFF
TRBV11-2,-,-,TRBJ1-2,TGTGCCAGCAGCTTAGGTACAGGCACTGGCTACACCTTC,CASSLGTGTGYTF
TRBV25-1,-,-,TRBJ2-7,TGTGCCAGCCAGGGGGGCCCCTACGAGCAGTACTTC,CASQGGPYEQYF
TRBV3-1/TRBV3-2,few,TRBD1,TRBJ1-2,TGTGCCAGCGCGAGACAGGGGATAGGTGGCTACACCTTC,CASARQGIGGYTF
TRBV10-3,-,TRBD2,TRBJ2-7,TGTGCCATAGGAGCGGGGGGGCCCAACTACGAGCAGTACTTC,CAIGAGGPNYEQYF
TRBV7-6,-,TRBD2,TRBJ2-3,TGTGCCAGCAGGGCTACTAGCGGGATCGCAGATACGCAGTATTTT,CASRATSGIADTQYF
TRBV5-6,-,-,TRBJ1-3,TGTGCCAGCAGCTTCGGAGGGATAAACTCTGGAAACACCATATATTTT,CASSFGGINSGNTIYF
TRBV7-3,-,-,TRBJ1-6,TGTGCCAGCAGCTTAAGTAAGGGGGTGGGGTCACCCCTCCACTTT,CASSLSKGVGSPLHF
TRBV7-2,-,TRBD2,TRBJ2-1,TGTGCCAGCAGCTCAGCGGGGGGGCCTGATGAGCAGTTCTTC,CASSSAGGPDEQFF
TRBV6-5,-,-,TRBJ1-2,TGTGCCAGCAGTCAGCAGGGGTATGGCTACACCTTC,CASSQQGYGYTF
TRBV7-6,-,TRBD1,TRBJ1-1,TGTGCCAGCGGAGGGGACAGCAGAACTATGAACACTGAAGCTTTCTTT,CASGGDSRTMNTEAFF
TRBV6-5,-,TRBD1,TRBJ2-7,TGTGCCAGCAGCGCGGGACAGGGCAGCTCCTACGAGCAGTACTTC,CASSAGQGSSYEQYF
TRBV15,-,TRBD2,TRBJ2-1,TGTGCCACCAGCAGAGATAGGGGACTAGCGGTATACAATGAGCAGTTCTTC,CATSRDRGLAVYNEQFF
TRBV5-1,-,-,TRBJ2-5,TGCGCCAGCAGCTCCTGGTCGGTACAAGAGACCCAGTACTTC,CASSSWSVQETQYF
TRBV2,-,-,TRBJ1-1,TGTGCCAGCAGTGCCGACAGCTTTATGAACACTGAAGCTTTCTTT,CASSADSFMNTEAFF
TRBV4-3,-,-,TRBJ1-1,TGCGCCAGCAGCCAAGGGACAGTGAACACTGAAGCTTTCTTT,CASSQGTVNTEAFF
TRBV7-2,-,TRBD1,TRBJ2-7,TGTGCCAGCAGCTTCCGGGACAGGGATGGCGAGCAGTACTTC,CASSFRDRDGEQYF
TRBV5-5,-,-,TRBJ1-6,TGTGCCAGCAGCTTGGTCTCCGGGGGAGATAATTCACCCCTCCACTTT,CASSLVSGGDNSPLHF
TRBV28,few,-,TRBJ1-5,TGTGCCAGCAGTTTAGAACATAGGGGGAGGCCCCAGCATTTT,CASSLEHRGRPQHF
TRBV5-1,-,-,TRBJ1-2,TGCGCCAGCAGCTTGGCCGAGAACTATGGCTACACCTTC,CASSLAENYGYTF
TRBV4-3,-,-,TRBJ2-7,TGCGCCAGCAGCCAAGTCGCAGGGGCGCTAACCTACGAGCAGTACTTC,CASSQVAGALTYEQYF
TRBV27,once,TRBD1,TRBJ2-4,TGTGCCAGCAGTTTTGGGACAGGGTCGACTCAGTACTTC,CASSFGTGSTQYF
TRBV24-1,-,-,TRBJ1-1,TGTGCCACCAGTGAACAGGGTTGGACTGAAGCTTTCTTT,CATSEQGWTEAFF
TRBV7-2,-,TRBD1,TRBJ1-4,TGTGCCAGCAGCTTACCGGGACAGGGGGCTGAAAAACTGTTTTTT,CASSLPGQGAEKLFF
TRBV13,-,TRBD1,TRBJ2-4,TGTGCCAGCAGCCCCAGGACAGGGGGCGTAAGGATTCAGTACTTC,CASSPRTGGVRIQYF
TRBV20-1,few,-,TRBJ2-7,TGCAGTGCTAGAGATAAACTCGAGCAGTACTTC,CSARDKLEQYF
TRBV12-3/TRBV12-4,few,-,TRBJ1-5,TGTGCCAGCAGTTTTGTGGGAGGTCAGCCCCAGCATTTT,CASSFVGGQPQHF
TRBV2,-,TRBD1,TRBJ1-2,TGTGCCAGCAGTGGGTTGGGACAGGGGTTCTATGGCTACACCTTC,CASSGLGQGFYGYTF
TRBV9,-,-,TRBJ2-1,TGTGCCAGCAGCTCCGGGGACAACAATGAGCAGTTCTTC,CASSSGDNNEQFF
TRBV28,-,-,TRBJ1-5,TGTGCCAGCAGCCCTAGGGGGGGAGCCAATCAGCCCCAGCATTTT,CASSPRGGANQPQHF
TRBV16,-,TRBD2,TRBJ2-2,TGTGCCAGCAGCCCAGAACTAGCGGGCGGGACCGGGGAGCTGTTTTTT,CASSPELAGGTGELFF
TRBV4-2,-,TRBD1,TRBJ1-4,TGTGCCAGCAGCACCCGACAGGGGACCTCTCCAACTAATGAAAAACTGTTTTTT,CASSTRQGTSPTNEKLFF
TRBV7-9,once,-,TRBJ2-5,TGTGCCAGCAGCTGGGCTAGCTCTTATGAGACCCAGTACTTC,CASSWASSYETQYF
TRBV11-2,-,TRBD2,TRBJ2-7,TGTGCCAGCAGCTCGGGACTAGCGGGGAACTACGAGCAGTACTTC,CASSSGLAGNYEQYF
TRBV23-1,-,-,TRBJ2-6,TGCTCAAGCATAAATCCTGGGGCCAACGTCCTGACTTTC,CSSINPGANVLTF